This passage covers 30 T cell receptor beta chains from one sample sequenced in a study of blood T cell repertoires in COVID-19. TCRdb keeps only in-frame clones here, not all; method: immunoSEQ multiplex PCR. The sample lists about 270,000 clones, around 86% occurring once. The sequencing input was peripheral blood. All receptors come from a woman aged 60-75 years with active or convalescent COVID-19.

This clone was found once. This rearrangement joins TRBV25-1 to TRBJ2-3; possibly TRBD1 for D (6 bases). The CDR3 is 14 amino acids. From germline, CDR1 is MGHDK and CDR2 SYGVNS. The V end was cut by 4 bases, the J end by 0 bases, with 8 bases between. The CDR3: CASSVGTSTDTQYF. In nucleotides, the CDR3 is TGTGCCAGCAGTGTCGGGACAAGCACAGATACGCAGTATTTT.

This chain uses TRBV6-2 or TRBV6-3 with TRBJ1-1; no clear D gene. Germline loops: CDR1 MNHEY, CDR2 SVGEGT. The V and J ends lost 4 bases and 1 base respectively, with 13 bases between them. This CDR3 is built from 15 residues. Here the CDR3 DNA reads TGTGCCAGCAGTTCTCCCCGGGATCGGAACACTGAAGCTTTCTTT. Its protein is CASSSPRDRNTEAFF.

The sample holds many counts of this clone. This chain uses TRBV4-3 with TRBJ1-2, with D possibly TRBD1 on 5 matching bases. This CDR3 comprises 14 residues. The germline V gene encodes CDR1 LGHNA and CDR2 YSLEER. Trimming cost V 0 bases and J 8 bases, with 13 bases left between them. As DNA, the CDR3 is TGCGCCAGCAGCCAAGATGCGGGGAGACAGGGCTACACCTTC. Protein: CASSQDAGRQGYTF.

The V and J genes are TRBV6-2 or TRBV6-3 and TRBJ2-7; possible D gene TRBD2, 7 bases. The CDR3 spans 14 residues. V lost 2 bases and J lost 4, with 12 bases in between. The V gene's germline CDR1 is MNHEY and CDR2 SVGEGT. CDR3 coding DNA: TGTGCCAGCAGTTACGGCGGGGGCTCATACGAGCAGTACTTC. It is translated as CASSYGGGSYEQYF.

This sequence joins TRBV5-1 and TRBJ2-7, with TRBD2 matching over 16 bases. The CDR3 consists of 18 residues. With V trimmed by 3 bases and J by 6 bases, 12 bases remained unmatched. CDR1 is SGHRS, CDR2 YFSETQ, per germline. This CDR3 reads CASSYGTSGGATGLEQYF. CDR3 in DNA: TGCGCCAGCAGCTATGGGACTAGCGGGGGGGCCACCGGGCTCGAGCAGTACTTC.

The rearrangement links TRBV5-4 to TRBJ1-3; 10 nucleotides agree with TRBD1. J gave up 2 bases and V 3 bases, and 2 bases lay outside the gene matches. The CDR3 loop spans 15 amino acids. Germline V gene sequence: CDR1 SGHNT, CDR2 YYREEE (reference sequence). CDR3 bases: TGTGCCAGCAGCTGGGGACAGGGGCCTGGAAACACCATATATTTT. Protein: CASSWGQGPGNTIYF.

This sequence joins TRBV19 and TRBJ1-5, with D unresolved. The germline V and J ends were trimmed by 1 base and 5 bases, with 6 bases remaining between them. The CDR3 consists of 13 residues. The V gene's germline CDR1 is LNHDA and CDR2 SQIVND (reference sequence). The CDR3 reads CASSIGPHQPQHF. CDR3 nucleotides: TGTGCCAGTAGTATAGGGCCCCATCAGCCCCAGCATTTT.

CDR3 in amino acids: CASSTLDRVGRYGYTF. As DNA, the CDR3 is TGTGCCAGTAGTACCCTTGACAGGGTGGGTCGCTATGGCTACACCTTC. The genes are TRBV19 and TRBJ1-2; 7 positions match TRBD1. J was trimmed by 4 bases and V by 4 bases; bases with no gene match: 12. Germline loops: CDR1 LNHDA, CDR2 SQIVND (reference sequence). The length of the CDR3 is 16 residues.

V usage is TRBV10-3 and J usage is TRBJ1-1; possible D gene TRBD1, 6 bases. V lost 3 bases to trimming and J lost 6 bases, with 14 bases between them. The CDR3 has 14 amino acids. The germline V gene has CDR1 ENHRY and CDR2 SYGVKD. This chain's CDR3 is CAISEWVGGPEAFF. The CDR3 nucleotides read TGTGCCATCAGTGAATGGGTAGGGGGACCTGAAGCTTTCTTT.

This clone appeared a single time. The chain employs TRBV7-8 and TRBJ1-5; unclear D gene. Trimming shortened V by 5 bases and J by 4 bases, and 9 bases separated the two germline ends. CDR3 length: 13 residues. Germline V gives CDR1 SGHVS, CDR2 FQNEAQ. The CDR3 is CASSPGGNQPQHF. The CDR3 DNA follows: TGTGCCAGCAGCCCGGGAGGTAATCAGCCCCAGCATTTT.

V and J are TRBV5-1 and TRBJ1-1; 7 nucleotides match TRBD1. The CDR3 runs 13 residues. Germline CDR1 SGHRS, CDR2 YFSETQ. V shed 4 bases and J 11 bases; nucleotides not matched to a gene: 11. Here the CDR3 DNA reads TGCGCCAGCAGCATGGGACAGCCGGGTGCCGCTTTCTTT. Its protein product is CASSMGQPGAAFF. The full variable domain, with the rest looked up from reference TRBV5-1 and TRBJ1-1, is KAGVTQTPRYLIKTRGQQVTLSCSPISGHRSVSWYQQTPGQGLQFLFEYFSETQRNKGNFPGRFSGRQFSNSRSEMNVSTLELGDSALYLCASSMGQPGAAFFGQGTRLTVV.

V gene TRBV7-9 combines with J gene TRBJ2-7; D gene ambiguous. Germline V CDR1 and CDR2: SEHNR, FQNEAQ (reference sequence). Trimming shortened V by 4 bases and J by 0 bases, and 13 bases separated the two germline ends. The CDR3 loop spans 15 amino acids. The CDR3 sequence: CASSSSLRSSYEQYF. The CDR3 bases are TGTGCCAGCAGCTCCTCCCTAAGGAGCTCCTACGAGCAGTACTTC.

The chain recombines TRBV7-8 with TRBJ2-1; 7 nucleotides align to TRBD2. V lost 2 bases and J lost 0; bases outside the gene matches: 4. CDR1 is SGHVS, CDR2 FQNEAQ, per germline. This CDR3 has 16 residues. CDR3 loop: CASSLLAVLSYNEQFF. The CDR3 bases are TGTGCCAGCAGCTTACTAGCGGTCCTCTCCTACAATGAGCAGTTCTTC.

The count of this clone is one. This chain links TRBV11-2 with TRBJ2-7; 7 positions match TRBD1. CDR1 is SGHAT and CDR2 is FQNNGV in the germline V gene. V was pared by 2 bases and J by 2 bases, with 3 bases of the junction left unmatched. The CDR3 length is 14 residues. The CDR3: CASSLSRGPYEQYF. CDR3 coding DNA: TGTGCCAGCAGCTTATCGAGGGGGCCCTACGAGCAGTACTTC. The full variable domain, in which reference TRBV11-2 and TRBJ2-7 provide the parts outside the CDR3, is EAGVAQSPRYKIIEKRQSVAFWCNPISGHATLYWYQQILGQGPKLLIQFQNNGVVDDSQLPKDRFSAERLKGVDSTLKIQPAKLEDSAVYLCASSLSRGPYEQYFGPGTRLTVT.

The chain couples TRBV7-2 to TRBJ1-2; TRBD1 matches 9 bases. The CDR3 totals 15 residues. Germline-derived CDR1 and CDR2 are SGHTA and FQGNSA. V gave up 6 bases and J gave up 4 bases; unmatched junction bases: 9. The CDR3 spells CASRVAGQGVYGYTF. In DNA, the CDR3 is TGTGCCAGCAGGGTAGCGGGACAGGGAGTCTATGGCTACACCTTC.

The V gene is TRBV7-2, the J gene TRBJ1-2, with D unresolved. V lost 1 base and J lost 4, with 4 bases in between. Per the germline V gene, CDR1 is SGHTA and CDR2 is FQGNSA. The CDR3 spans 12 residues. CDR3: CASSLDRYGYTF. CDR3 nucleotides: TGTGCCAGCAGCTTAGATCGCTATGGCTACACCTTC.

This clone was detected ten times or more. V usage is TRBV10-2 and J usage is TRBJ2-7; D gene unclear. Germline CDR1 reads WSHSY; CDR2 reads SAAADI. The CDR3 runs 12 residues. V was pared by 7 bases and J by 0 bases, with 7 bases between. CDR3 sequence reads: CASKFSSYEQYF. Written as DNA, the CDR3 is TGCGCCAGCAAGTTCAGCTCCTACGAGCAGTACTTC.

This clone has a single count. The gene calls are TRBV6-5 and TRBJ2-7; 7 bases match TRBD1. This CDR3 spans 14 amino acids. Per germline, CDR1 MNHEY and CDR2 SVGAGI. Trimming removed 6 bases from V and 1 base from J; junction bases left unmatched: 6. CDR3 in DNA: TGTGCCAGCAGCCTGGACAGGAGATCCTACGAGCAGTACTTC. This codes for CASSLDRRSYEQYF.

This clone was seen a few times. The rearrangement joins TRBV5-5 to TRBJ2-5; 10 nucleotides agree with TRBD2. J lost 2 bases, V lost 0 bases, and 4 bases had no gene match. Per germline, CDR1 SGHKS and CDR2 YYEKEE (reference sequence). The CDR3 is 16 amino acids. The CDR3 protein is CASSLVRTSGQETQYF. CDR3 sequence (DNA): TGTGCCAGCAGCTTGGTCCGGACTAGCGGACAAGAGACCCAGTACTTC. The variable domain in full, completed from reference TRBV5-5 and TRBJ2-5, reads DAGVTQSPTHLIKTRGQQVTLRCSPISGHKSVSWYQQVLGQGPQFIFQYYEKEERGRGNFPDRFSARQFPNYSSELNVNALLLGDSALYLCASSLVRTSGQETQYFGPGTRLLVL.

V and J are TRBV7-2 and TRBJ1-1; the match to TRBD1 covers 7 bases. The CDR3 is made up of 15 amino acids. V was clipped by 5 bases and J by 3 bases; unmatched bases: 9. The germline V gene has CDR1 SGHTA and CDR2 FQGNSA. CDR3 loop: CASSPQQGTYTEAFF. CDR3 nucleotide sequence: TGTGCCAGCAGCCCACAACAGGGGACTTACACTGAAGCTTTCTTT.

The rearrangement uses TRBV19 and TRBJ1-5; 7 nucleotides align to TRBD1. This CDR3 is built from 18 residues. Germline V lookup: CDR1 LNHDA, CDR2 SQIVND (reference sequence). Losses at the gene ends were 5 bases for V and 0 bases for J; bases not matched to a gene: 13. In nucleotides, the CDR3 is TGTGCCAGTAGTCCCCGCCCTGGGACAGTGATTAGCAATCAGCCCCAGCATTTT. Translating it yields CASSPRPGTVISNQPQHF.

This clone was observed a handful of times. This CDR3 reads CASTADRGRETQYF. The CDR3 coding sequence is TGTGCCAGCACTGCGGACAGGGGGAGGGAGACCCAGTACTTC. The chain employs TRBV2 and TRBJ2-5; 10 bases line up with TRBD1. CDR3 length: 14 residues. J lost 5 bases, V lost 7 bases, and 7 bases had no gene match. CDR1 SNHLY and CDR2 FYNNEI come from the germline V gene.

This sequence joins TRBV10-1 and TRBJ2-1, with TRBD2 identical over 9 bases. This CDR3 spans 19 amino acids. J gave up 7 bases and V 2 bases, and 18 bases lay outside the gene matches. Germline values: CDR1 WNHNN, CDR2 SYGVQD (reference sequence). CDR3 in DNA: TGCGCCAGCAGTGAGCCGTTTGGTAGCGGGGGTCCCCCGGTGAATGAGCAGTTCTTC. Translated, it gives CASSEPFGSGGPPVNEQFF.

The chain couples TRBV10-3 to TRBJ2-4; 7 bases agree with TRBD1. The length of the CDR3 is 16 residues. CDR1 is ENHRY, CDR2 SYGVKD, per germline. Unmatched junction bases numbered 10, after V lost 4 bases and J lost 4 bases. This CDR3 is CAISAANRGSKNIQYF. CDR3 nucleotide sequence: TGTGCCATCAGTGCCGCCAACAGGGGCTCGAAAAACATTCAGTACTTC.

The V and J genes are TRBV12-5 and TRBJ2-1; TRBD2 agrees at 12 bases. The CDR3 is made up of 16 amino acids. The germline CDR1 and CDR2 sequences are LGHNT and FRNRAP. With 5 bases clipped from V and 4 bases from J, the junction kept 6 bases outside the gene matches. CDR3 sequence reads: CASGLGTSGLYNEQFF. The CDR3 region has the DNA TGTGCTAGTGGTCTAGGGACTAGCGGGCTATACAATGAGCAGTTCTTC.

This chain uses TRBV18 with TRBJ2-7, with D hard to call. The CDR3 spans 11 residues. The V gene's germline CDR1 is KGHSH and CDR2 LQKENI. Trimming removed 6 bases from V and 6 bases from J, with 9 bases in between. Here the CDR3 DNA reads TGTGCCAGCTCCCTCAGGTCCGAGCAGTACTTC. Translated: CASSLRSEQYF.

J is TRBJ1-6 and V is TRBV6-4; 7 bases fit TRBD1. V shed 4 bases, J shed 3 bases, and the junction held 12 bases outside the gene matches. This CDR3 has 18 amino acids. Germline CDR1 reads MRHNA; CDR2 reads SNTAGT. DNA of the CDR3: TGTGCCAGCAGTGGCCTAATAGGAGGGGGCAGCTATAATTCACCCCTCCACTTT. Translated: CASSGLIGGGSYNSPLHF.

The chain couples TRBV19 to TRBJ2-7; 8 bases agree with TRBD1. This CDR3 spans 14 amino acids. J was trimmed by 5 bases and V by 6 bases; bases with no gene match: 9. Germline-derived CDR1 and CDR2 are LNHDA and SQIVND (reference sequence). The CDR3 nucleotides are TGTGCCAGTAGAGCGACAGGGGAGGTCCACGAGCAGTACTTC. Amino acids: CASRATGEVHEQYF.

V is TRBV29-1 and J is TRBJ1-1; D not certain. The length of the CDR3 is 13 residues. Trimming left V 6 bases short and J 1 base short, with 12 bases between. Germline V gene data show CDR1 as SQVTM and CDR2 as ANQGSEA. The CDR3 bases are TGCAGCGTCCGGGAGACGGCGAACACTGAAGCTTTCTTT. This sequence encodes CSVRETANTEAFF.

In the case of this clone: This may come from a read error, since a much larger clone is one base off. The chain employs TRBV2 and TRBJ2-7; 10 nucleotides align to TRBD1. Germline CDR1 SNHLY, CDR2 FYNNEI. The CDR3 totals 14 residues. V trimming: 6 bases; J trimming: 3 bases; junction bases outside the gene matches: 5. The CDR3 is CASSPGTGVYEQYF. CDR3 bases: TGTGCCAGCAGCCCCGGGACAGGGGTCTACGAGCAGTACTTC.